A single T cell receptor beta chain is shown here with its context. This sample is drawn from a study of T cell changes during pregnancy in multiple sclerosis. Method: immunoSEQ multiplex PCR; TCRdb's copy keeps in-frame clones and lacks some. The sample has about 37,000 clones, roughly nine tenths seen once; the top ten hold 0.45% to 0.55%. Germline V CDR1 and CDR2: MDHEN, SYDVKM. Trimming shortened V by 5 bases and J by 5 bases, and 15 bases separated the two germline ends. The CDR3 consists of 15 residues. The specimen comprised CD4+ T cells from peripheral blood mononuclear cells, sampled in the third trimester of pregnancy. The rearrangement uses TRBV28 and TRBJ1-4, with D perhaps TRBD1 (5 bases). This clonotype was sampled from a female donor in good health, enrolled as a control in a pregnancy study. This chain's CDR3 is CASSAPGTANEKLFF. The CDR3 DNA follows: TGTGCCAGCAGTGCCCCCGGGACTGCGAATGAAAAACTGTTTTTT. Full variable domain (rest looked up from reference TRBV28 and TRBJ1-4): DVKVTQSSRYLVKRTGEKVFLECVQDMDHENMFWYRQDPGLGLRLIYFSYDVKMKEKGDIPEGYSVSREKKERFSLILESASTNQTSMYLCASSAPGTANEKLFFGSGTQLSVL.